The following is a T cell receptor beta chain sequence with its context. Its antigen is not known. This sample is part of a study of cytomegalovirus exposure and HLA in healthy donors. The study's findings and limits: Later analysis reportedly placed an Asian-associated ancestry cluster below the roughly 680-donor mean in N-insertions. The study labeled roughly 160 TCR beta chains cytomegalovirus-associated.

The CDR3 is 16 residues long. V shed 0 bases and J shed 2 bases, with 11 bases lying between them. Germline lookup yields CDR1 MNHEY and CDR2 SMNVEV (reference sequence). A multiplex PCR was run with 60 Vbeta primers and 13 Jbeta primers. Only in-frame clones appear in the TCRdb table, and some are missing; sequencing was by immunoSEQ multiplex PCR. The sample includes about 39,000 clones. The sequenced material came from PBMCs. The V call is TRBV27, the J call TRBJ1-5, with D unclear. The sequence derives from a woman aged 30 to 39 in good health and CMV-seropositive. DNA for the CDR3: TGTGCCAGCAGTTTATCGGTCGGTGGTGGCAATCAGCCCCAGCATTTT. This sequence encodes CASSLSVGGGNQPQHF.